One and the same sample provided the 8 T cell receptor beta chains below, sequenced in a study of CD8 T cells in ankylosing spondylitis. Using its own MiXCR run on the 5' RACE reads, TCRdb lists one record per CDR3 protein. In the table there are about 340,000 distinct CDR3 sequences, roughly 20% of which are singletons. The sample taken for sequencing was blood, either unsorted or a sorted T cell fraction (not recorded which). The receptor set was obtained from a male donor with ankylosing spondylitis or in good health (not recorded which).

The chain links TRBV29-1 to TRBJ1-4; no clear D gene. Trimming took 0 bases from V and 6 from J, leaving 14 bases between them. Germline CDR1 is SQVTM and CDR2 is ANQGSEA. The CDR3 sequence is 15 residues long. CDR3 sequence: CSVEEGYGDYEKLFF. The CDR3 DNA follows: TGCAGCGTTGAAGAAGGATACGGTGACTATGAAAAACTGTTTTTT.

Many counts were recorded for this clonotype. The chain carries TRBV9 and TRBJ2-7, with D perhaps being TRBD1 or TRBD2 (5 bases each). The V end was cut by 4 bases, the J end by 7 bases, with 18 bases between. In germline, CDR1 is SGDLS, CDR2 YYNGEE. The CDR3 is made up of 14 amino acids. CDR3 amino acids: CASSPPVGTGEQYF. As DNA, the CDR3 is TGTGCCAGCAGCCCTCCGGTAGGGACGGGGGAGCAGTACTTC.

The chain joins TRBV3-1 to TRBJ2-1; tentatively, D is TRBD1 or TRBD2 (5 bases each). Between the trimmed V and J ends, which lost 4 bases and 2 bases, there was a span of 24 bases. CDR3 length: 19 amino acids. Per the germline V gene, CDR1 is LGHDT and CDR2 is YNNKEL (reference sequence). CDR3 sequence (DNA): TGTGCCAGCAGCCCCGACCGGGACGTAGTTCAGTCAACCTACAATGAGCAGTTCTTC. Protein product: CASSPDRDVVQSTYNEQFF.

The V call is TRBV5-1, the J call TRBJ2-1; D gene ambiguous. CDR3 length: 16 residues. The V gene lost 0 bases and the J gene lost 0 bases, with 10 bases spanning the gap. CDR1 is SGHRS and CDR2 is YFSETQ in the germline V gene. The CDR3 protein is CASSLAGKSSYNEQFF. CDR3 bases: TGCGCCAGCAGCTTGGCCGGCAAGAGCTCCTACAATGAGCAGTTCTTC.

CDR3: CASSPGTVPGELFF. The CDR3 DNA sequence: TGTGCCAGCAGCCCAGGGACAGTACCCGGGGAGCTGTTTTTT. This sequence joins TRBV11-2 and TRBJ2-2; 7 nucleotides agree with TRBD1. With V trimmed by 5 bases and J by 6 bases, 6 bases remained unmatched. Looked up from germline, CDR1 is SGHAT and CDR2 is FQNNGV. This CDR3 has 14 amino acids.

In its sample, this clonotype was seen a few times. The CDR3 is CASSLPPDTEAFF. CDR3 nucleotides: TGTGCCAGCAGCTTACCCCCGGACACTGAAGCTTTCTTT. The chain employs TRBV7-3 and TRBJ1-1, with D hard to call. This CDR3 contains 13 residues. Trimming pared 2 bases from V and 3 bases from J, leaving 7 bases between. Germline CDR1 is SGHTA and CDR2 is FQGTGA.

The rearrangement links TRBV4-1 to TRBJ2-1; D might be TRBD2 (5 bases). The CDR3 runs to 13 residues. V was pared by 1 base and J by 11 bases, with 12 bases between. The V gene's germline CDR1 is MGHRA and CDR2 YSYEKL. CDR3 nucleotide sequence: TGCGCCAGCAGCCAAGGGATTGTCGGGAAGCAGTTCTTC. Its protein is CASSQGIVGKQFF.

This clonotype has a count of ten or more. The V call is TRBV2, the J call TRBJ2-1; 10 bases are shared with TRBD1. With 5 bases clipped from V and 9 bases from J, the junction kept 13 bases outside the gene matches. The CDR3 has 16 residues. In germline, CDR1 is SNHLY, CDR2 FYNNEI. The CDR3 bases are TGTGCCAGCAGTTTTCCCGGGACAGGGGCGTTCGGTGAGCAGTTCTTC. Translation gives CASSFPGTGAFGEQFF.